The 6 T cell receptor beta chains in this list originate from one sample, sequenced in a study of T cell responses to AZD1222 COVID-19 vaccine. The table came from immunoSEQ multiplex PCR; TCRdb's copy has only in-frame clones and leaves some out. The data show roughly 180,000 clones, with 75% to 90% seen just once and approximately 2.7% held by the top ten. This specimen consisted of peripheral blood, obtained on day 0 of MenACWY control vaccination. The source is an adult in good health.

The chain combines TRBV6-5 with TRBJ1-1, with a weak D call TRBD1 (5 bases). Trimming pared 5 bases from V and 3 bases from J, leaving 16 bases between. Germline V gene data show CDR1 as MNHEY and CDR2 as SVGAGI. This CDR3 comprises 15 residues. CDR3 amino acids: CASSRRDAGYTEAFF. The CDR3 nucleotides read TGTGCCAGCAGTCGCCGGGACGCAGGTTACACTGAAGCTTTCTTT.

This clone was recorded once. This chain uses TRBV5-6 with TRBJ1-3; no clear D. The CDR3 has 14 residues. Trimming stripped 3 bases from V and 2 bases from J, with 9 bases between. CDR1 and CDR2 from the germline V gene are SGHDT and YYEEEE. CDR3 in amino acids: CASSSTWAGNTIYF. CDR3 nucleotide sequence: TGTGCCAGCAGCTCTACATGGGCTGGAAACACCATATATTTT. Full variable domain (rest looked up from reference TRBV5-6 and TRBJ1-3): DAGVTQSPTHLIKTRGQQVTLRCSPKSGHDTVSWYQQALGQGPQFIFQYYEEEERQRGNFPDRFSGHQFPNYSSELNVNALLLGDSALYLCASSSTWAGNTIYFGEGSWLTVV.

This chain connects TRBV3-1 (or the pseudogene TRBV3-2) to TRBJ1-4, with D perhaps matching TRBD1 (5 bases). The germline V and J ends were trimmed by 3 bases and 7 bases, with 12 bases remaining between them. CDR3 length: 14 residues. Germline lookup yields CDR1 LGHDT and CDR2 YNNKEL (reference sequence). The DNA for the CDR3 is TGTGCCAGCAGCCACGGGACCGCCGGTGAAAAACTGTTTTTT. Residues: CASSHGTAGEKLFF.

This clone was found once. The J gene is TRBJ1-6, the V gene TRBV7-9; D gene uncertain. The CDR3 spans 12 residues. Trimming removed 7 bases from V and 4 bases from J, with 5 bases in between. CDR1 and CDR2 (germline): SEHNR, FQNEAQ (reference sequence). The CDR3 reads CASTYYNSPLHF. CDR3 sequence (DNA): TGTGCCAGCACCTATTATAATTCACCCCTCCACTTT.

This chain connects TRBV28 to TRBJ1-2; possible D gene TRBD1, 6 bases. Germline CDR1 is MDHEN and CDR2 is SYDVKM. Trimming shortened V by 6 bases and J by 3 bases, and 8 bases separated the two germline ends. The CDR3 has 12 amino acids. The CDR3, as DNA: TGTGCCAGCAGACAGGGTGACTATGGCTACACCTTC. Protein product: CASRQGDYGYTF.

This chain links TRBV30 with TRBJ2-7, with a weak D call TRBD2 (7 bases). There are 15 residues in the CDR3. With 2 bases removed from V and 5 bases from J, the gap between germline ends came to 19 bases. CDR1 GTSNPN and CDR2 SVGIG come from the germline V gene (reference sequence). The CDR3 is CAWSTGGGEVDEQYF. CDR3 in DNA: TGTGCCTGGAGTACTGGCGGGGGCGAAGTCGACGAGCAGTACTTC.